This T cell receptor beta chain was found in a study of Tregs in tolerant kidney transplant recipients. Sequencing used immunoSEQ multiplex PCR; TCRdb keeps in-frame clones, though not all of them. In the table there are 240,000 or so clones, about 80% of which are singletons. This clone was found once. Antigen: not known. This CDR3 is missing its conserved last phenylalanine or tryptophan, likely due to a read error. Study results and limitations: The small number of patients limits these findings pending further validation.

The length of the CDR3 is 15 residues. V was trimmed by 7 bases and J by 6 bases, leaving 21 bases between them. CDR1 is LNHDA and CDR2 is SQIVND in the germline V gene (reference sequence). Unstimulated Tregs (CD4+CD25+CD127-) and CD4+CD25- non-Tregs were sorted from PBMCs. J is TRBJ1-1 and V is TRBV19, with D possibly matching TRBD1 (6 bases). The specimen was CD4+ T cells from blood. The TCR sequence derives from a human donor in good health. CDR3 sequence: CASTNRQVGSAEAFL. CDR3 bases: TGTGCCAGTACCAATCGACAGGTTGGGAGCGCTGAAGCTTTCCTT.